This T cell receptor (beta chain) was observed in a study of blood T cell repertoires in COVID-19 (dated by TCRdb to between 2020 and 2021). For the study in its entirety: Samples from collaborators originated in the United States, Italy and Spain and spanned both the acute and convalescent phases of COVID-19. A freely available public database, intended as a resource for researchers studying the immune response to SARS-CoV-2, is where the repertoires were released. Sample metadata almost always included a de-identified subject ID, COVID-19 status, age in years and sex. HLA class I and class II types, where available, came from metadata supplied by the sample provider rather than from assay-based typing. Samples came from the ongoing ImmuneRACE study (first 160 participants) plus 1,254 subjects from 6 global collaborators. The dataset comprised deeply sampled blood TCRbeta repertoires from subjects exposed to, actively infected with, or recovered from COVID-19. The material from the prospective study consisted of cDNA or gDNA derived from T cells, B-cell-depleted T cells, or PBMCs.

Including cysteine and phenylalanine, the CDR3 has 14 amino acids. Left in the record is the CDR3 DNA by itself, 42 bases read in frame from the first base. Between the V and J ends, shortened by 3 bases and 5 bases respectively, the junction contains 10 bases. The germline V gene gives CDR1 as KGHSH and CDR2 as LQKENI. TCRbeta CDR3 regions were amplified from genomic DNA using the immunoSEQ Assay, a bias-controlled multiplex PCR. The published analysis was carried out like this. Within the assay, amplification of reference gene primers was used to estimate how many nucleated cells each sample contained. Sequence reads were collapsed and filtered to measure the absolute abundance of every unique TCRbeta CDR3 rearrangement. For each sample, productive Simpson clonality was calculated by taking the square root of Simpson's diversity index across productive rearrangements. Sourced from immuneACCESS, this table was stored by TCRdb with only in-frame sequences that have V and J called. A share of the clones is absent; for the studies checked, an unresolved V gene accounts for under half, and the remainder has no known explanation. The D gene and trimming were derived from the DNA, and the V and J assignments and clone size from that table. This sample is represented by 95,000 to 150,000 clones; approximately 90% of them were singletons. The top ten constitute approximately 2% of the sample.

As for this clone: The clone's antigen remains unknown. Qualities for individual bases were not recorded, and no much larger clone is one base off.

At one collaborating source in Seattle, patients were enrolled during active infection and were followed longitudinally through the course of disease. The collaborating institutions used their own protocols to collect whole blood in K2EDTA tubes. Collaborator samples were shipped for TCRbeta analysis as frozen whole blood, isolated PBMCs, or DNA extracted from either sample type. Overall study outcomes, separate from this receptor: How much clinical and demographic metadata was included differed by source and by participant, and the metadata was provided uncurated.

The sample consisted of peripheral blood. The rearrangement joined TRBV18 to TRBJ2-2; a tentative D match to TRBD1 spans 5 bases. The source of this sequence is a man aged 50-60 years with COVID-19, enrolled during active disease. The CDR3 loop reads CASSPQGWTGELFF. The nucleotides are TGTGCCAGCTCACCTCAGGGATGGACCGGGGAGCTGTTTTTT.